This T cell receptor beta chain was sequenced for a study of blood T cells in healthy people across ages. Alongside a J-beta primer mix, a sample-barcoded 5' primer served in a second PCR lasting roughly 6 to 11 cycles. TCRdb ran MiXCR on the 5' RACE reads and lists one entry per CDR3 protein. The data show some 710,000 distinct CDR3 sequences, about a fifth seen once. The ends lost 5 bases at V and 2 bases at J; junction bases unmatched: 7. The CDR3 is made up of 16 amino acids. Germline V CDR1 and CDR2: DFQATT, SNEGSKA (reference sequence). This TCR came from a man aged 65 to 79 in good health. This chain connects TRBV20-1 to TRBJ2-3, with 13 bases that match TRBD2. Sequenced input: blood. The CDR3 coding sequence is TGCAGTGCTTCTTTGACTAGCGGGGGGACCACAGATACGCAGTATTTT. It codes for CSASLTSGGTTDTQYF.